One and the same sample provided the 4 T cell receptor beta chains below, sequenced in a study of patients and donors after allogeneic stem cell transplantation. TCRdb re-derived calls from the RT-PCR reads in MiXCR, one entry per CDR3 protein. The table lists 200,000 to 250,000 distinct CDR3 sequences, around 14% of them singletons. The material sequenced was blood, either unsorted or a sorted T cell fraction (not recorded which). The receptors were gathered from a human donor who was either an allogeneic HSCT recipient or a stem cell or donor lymphocyte infusion donor (not recorded which). It is not recorded whose cells these are; they may come from a transplant donor.

This clonotype was seen a handful of times. This CDR3 reads CASSQDRYSHYGYTF. In DNA, the CDR3 is TGTGCCAGCAGCCAAGATCGGTATAGCCACTATGGCTACACCTTC. The chain has TRBV14 and TRBJ1-2; D is unresolved. This CDR3 contains 15 residues. The V gene lost 0 bases and the J gene lost 3 bases, with 11 bases spanning the gap. Germline V gene lookup returns CDR1 SGHDN and CDR2 FVKESK.

This clonotype was counted at least ten times. The chain joins TRBV27 to TRBJ2-3, with D perhaps given as TRBD1 or TRBD2 (5 bases each). The CDR3 is 17 amino acids. The ends were cut back, 6 bases at V and 0 bases at J, with 19 bases in the middle. Germline lookup yields CDR1 MNHEY and CDR2 SMNVEV (reference sequence). This CDR3 reads CASSAGRSRDSTDTQYF. CDR3 in DNA: TGTGCCAGCAGCGCAGGACGGTCCCGGGACAGCACAGATACGCAGTATTTT.

This clonotype was seen only a few times. The gene calls are TRBV19 and TRBJ1-2, with D possibly matching TRBD1 (5 bases). This CDR3 region has 14 residues. Trimming removed 7 bases from V and 5 bases from J, with 17 bases in between. CDR1 LNHDA and CDR2 SQIVND come from the germline V gene (reference sequence). CDR3 bases: TGTGCCAGTACGAAAAGACAGAATTTTTATGGCTACACCTTC. Protein: CASTKRQNFYGYTF.

This clonotype appeared a few times. The chain has TRBV3-1 and TRBJ1-5, with 7 bases lining up with TRBD1. CDR3 size: 15 residues. J gave up 7 bases and V 1 base, and 7 bases lay outside the gene matches. Germline assignment: CDR1 LGHDT and CDR2 YNNKEL (reference sequence). The CDR3 nucleotides read TGTGCCAGCAGCCAAGGGTCAGGGGGAAACCAGCCCCAGCATTTT. Translated: CASSQGSGGNQPQHF.